The rows below give T cell receptor beta chains drawn from one sample of a study of breast tumors, draining lymph nodes, adjacent tissues. Using its own MiXCR run on the multiplex PCR reads, TCRdb lists one record per CDR3 protein. The repertoire holds 170,000 or so distinct CDR3 sequences, about 30% seen once, with 3.5% to 4.5% in the top ten. The sample comprised axillary lymph node tissue. The receptors originated from a female donor with breast cancer. Some clones in this sample may be carry-over from other donors' samples. Each CDR3 is given without its conserved first and last residue. The order of the fields is CDR3 length, V gene, J gene, CDR3 protein.

>13|TRBV9|TRBJ2-3
ASSGHRDRTDTQY
>13|TRBV3-1|TRBJ2-5
ASSQGWRGEETQY
>12|TRBV19|TRBJ1-4
ASRRGGAHEKLF
>14|TRBV6-2/TRBV6-3|TRBJ1-2
ASSSAGTGRRSGYT
>11|TRBV11-3|TRBJ2-7
ASSPGTSYEQY
>10|TRBV24-1|TRBJ2-7
ATSDSSYEQY
>18|TRBV7-8|TRBJ2-7
ASSLVGATSLAGGEYEQY
>11|TRBV28|TRBJ2-1
ASSFRGYNEQF
>15|TRBV13|TRBJ1-3
ASSLEARGLTGNTIY
>13|TRBV27|TRBJ2-1
ASSFSGLGSNEQF
>14|TRBV6-5|TRBJ1-3
ASSPRAGGLRNTIY
>13|TRBV18|TRBJ1-2
ASSPPSGVAMGYT
>14|TRBV2|TRBJ2-2
ASSGRNPANTGELF
>13|TRBV6-6|TRBJ1-5
ASTYWPGSNQPQH
>14|TRBV18|TRBJ1-2
ASSLTRTGIRGGYT
>11|TRBV5-4|TRBJ1-2
ASSRGQFYGYT
>13|TRBV13|TRBJ2-1
ASSLRGQRDNEQF
>16|TRBV20-1|TRBJ1-1
SARPPGGRGHLNTEAF
>13|TRBV7-3|TRBJ2-5
ASSLAGQHQETQY
>12|TRBV7-3|TRBJ2-1
ASSLNSGRGEQF
>14|TRBV10-3|TRBJ2-2
AISAGQGDGTGELF
>12|TRBV19|TRBJ2-5
ASSIGNSQETQY
>10|TRBV20-1|TRBJ2-1
SGLLGVNEQF
>14|TRBV7-8|TRBJ1-3
ASSPDQGLQGNTIY
>13|TRBV12-3/TRBV12-4|TRBJ2-2
ASSEGRRGTRELF
>13|TRBV7-2|TRBJ2-6
ASSYGGERANVLT
>13|TRBV20-1|TRBJ2-1
SARDPGSAYNEQF
>12|TRBV5-8|TRBJ1-6
ASSVDSSNSPLH
>12|TRBV5-6|TRBJ1-1
ASSLYKLNTEAF
>13|TRBV5-4|TRBJ2-7
ASSSKDQESDEQY
>13|TRBV12-3/TRBV12-4|TRBJ2-1
ASSLGLAGRYEQF
>20|TRBV7-6|TRBJ2-7
ASSFYICSADKPGQAVHEQY
>13|TRBV7-9|TRBJ2-2
ASSLFRVNTGELF
>12|TRBV7-3|TRBJ1-4
ASSFGTGRQKLF
>12|TRBV5-8|TRBJ2-6
ASLQATGANVLT
>17|TRBV20-1|TRBJ2-7
SARGRLSFKASGMDEQY
>13|TRBV3-1|TRBJ2-7
ASSQVLGGVGEQY
>12|TRBV20-1|TRBJ1-2
SARDYRQAYGYT
>12|TRBV7-8|TRBJ1-1
ASSSEGMNTEAF
>12|TRBV20-1|TRBJ1-4
SASDGQGNEKLF
>18|TRBV11-3|TRBJ2-1
ASSLDPATSGKGSYNEQF
>16|TRBV9|TRBJ1-4
ASSQEVAGIRANEKLF
>13|TRBV7-3|TRBJ1-1
ASSVNRDVGTEAF
>13|TRBV4-1|TRBJ1-2
ASSPAGGAGYGYT
>13|TRBV3-1|TRBJ1-6
ASSQGGTAHSPLH
>13|TRBV12-3/TRBV12-4|TRBJ1-6
TSSVGDSFNSPLH
>12|TRBV27|TRBJ1-2
ASSWTGGQGGYT
>16|TRBV20-1|TRBJ2-3
SARGLAGVEGMADTQY
>11|TRBV29-1|TRBJ1-2
SLEWGGSYGYT
>11|TRBV11-2|TRBJ2-7
ASSPGPGYEQY